One and the same sample provided the 5 T cell receptor beta chains below, sequenced in a study of cytomegalovirus exposure and HLA in healthy donors. Amplification used 60 Vbeta primers and 13 Jbeta primers. The table came from immunoSEQ multiplex PCR; TCRdb's copy has only in-frame clones and leaves some out. The table has about 140,000 clones, about four fifths seen once; the top ten hold about 4.5%. Sequencing was performed on PBMCs. Receptors were obtained from a man aged 25 to 40 in good health.

The chain joins TRBV4-3 to TRBJ2-5; no clear D gene. V was trimmed by 0 bases and J by 2 bases, leaving 10 bases between them. The CDR3 is 15 amino acids. Looked up from germline, CDR1 is LGHNA and CDR2 is YSLEER. CDR3 protein: CASSQDRSVQETQYF. Written as DNA, the CDR3 is TGCGCCAGCAGCCAAGACCGCTCGGTACAAGAGACCCAGTACTTC.

This chain links TRBV30 with TRBJ2-3, with 11 positions matching TRBD2. Germline CDR1 reads GTSNPN; CDR2 reads SVGIG (reference sequence). The CDR3 spans 13 residues. With 3 bases clipped from V and 9 bases from J, the junction kept 5 bases outside the gene matches. The DNA of the CDR3 is TGTGCCTGGAGGGCTAGCGGGAGGATAACGCAGTATTTT. Translation: CAWRASGRITQYF.

V is TRBV5-8 and J is TRBJ2-1, with 10 bases lining up with TRBD2. Germline CDR1 SGHTS, CDR2 YDEGEE. With V trimmed by 3 bases and J by 7 bases, 13 bases remained unmatched. There are 17 residues in the CDR3. This chain's CDR3 is CASSSSYLAGVANEQFF. CDR3 in DNA: TGTGCCAGCAGCTCCTCATATCTAGCGGGAGTAGCAAATGAGCAGTTCTTC.

This rearrangement joins TRBV11-2 to TRBJ1-6; 7 bases are shared with TRBD1. The germline V gene encodes CDR1 SGHAT and CDR2 FQNNGV. This CDR3 has 16 residues. V was clipped by 1 base and J by 7 bases; unmatched bases: 7. The CDR3 region is CASSLGGTVRNSPLHF. In nucleotides, the CDR3 is TGTGCCAGCAGCTTAGGGGGGACAGTTCGAAATTCACCCCTCCACTTT.

V gene TRBV19 combines with J gene TRBJ1-1; D might be TRBD1 (5 bases). The CDR3 covers 15 residues. Germline V gene sequence: CDR1 LNHDA, CDR2 SQIVND (reference sequence). Trimming left V 4 bases short and J 3 bases short, with 15 bases between. CDR3 nucleotide sequence: TGTGCCAGTAGTAGCCCCCGGGGCGGGGACACTGAAGCTTTCTTT. Translated, it gives CASSSPRGGDTEAFF.